The text below deals with one TCR beta chain. Its antigen is currently unknown. The V segment lost 3 bases and the J segment 7 bases; nucleotides outside the gene matches: 8. Germline loops: CDR1 MGHRA, CDR2 YSYEKL. The CDR3 runs to 17 residues. Purity (above 95%) was reached by all sorted populations. Reverse transcription of all isolated RNA meant that expressed TCRB transcripts were sequenced. The protocol was immunoSEQ multiplex PCR, while the TCRdb copy is restricted to in-frame clones and leaves out a portion. The profile shows about 700,000 clones, over 10% of them singletons. This sample is part of a study of beta chain features in type 1 diabetes. Study overall: Cell yields, age and gender were similar between patients and healthy donors.

Whole-study results and caveats: In all four CD4+ subsets, TCRB CDR3 length was significantly, moderately reduced in type 1 diabetes. More deletions and fewer insertions at VDJ junctions were seen in type 1 diabetes patients.

The sample consisted of naive CD4+ T cells from blood. The receptor was derived from a man aged 18-30 years with type 1 diabetes. The J gene is TRBJ2-1, the V gene TRBV4-1; TRBD2 matches 14 bases. CDR3 bases: TGCGCCAGCAGCCACTTCGGACTAGCGGGGGGTATGAATGAGCAGTTCTTC. The encoded protein is CASSHFGLAGGMNEQFF.